The 8 T cell receptor beta chains presented below share a single source sample, sequenced in a study of OX40 agonist ivuxolimab in advanced cancers. Repertoires were generated with immunoSEQ multiplex PCR, while TCRdb's copy carries only in-frame clones and drops some. The profile covers tens of thousands of clones, with roughly nine tenths appearing a single time and roughly 0.56% taken by the ten largest. Here the sequenced sample was CD4+ or CD8+ T cells sorted from blood, taken in a trial of the OX40 agonist ivuxolimab. These receptors all come from an adult with an advanced solid tumor such as melanoma, head and neck, liver or kidney cancer.

CDR3 sequence (DNA): TGTGCCAGCAGCGTTGGAGGGGGACTTAGGAACACTGAAGCTTTCTTT. Translated, it gives CASSVGGGLRNTEAFF. The chain links TRBV5-6 to TRBJ1-1, with D possibly TRBD1 on 6 matching bases. Trimming pared 4 bases from V and 1 base from J, leaving 17 bases between. This CDR3 is built from 16 residues. Germline CDR1 is SGHDT and CDR2 is YYEEEE. Looking up the rest from reference TRBV5-6 and TRBJ1-1 gives the full variable domain: DAGVTQSPTHLIKTRGQQVTLRCSPKSGHDTVSWYQQALGQGPQFIFQYYEEEERQRGNFPDRFSGHQFPNYSSELNVNALLLGDSALYLCASSVGGGLRNTEAFFGQGTRLTVV.

The chain recombines TRBV6-6 with TRBJ1-1, with a tentative D call TRBD1 (5 bases). The germline CDR1 and CDR2 sequences are MNHNY and SVGAGI (reference sequence). The CDR3 extends over 14 amino acids. V dropped 7 bases and J dropped 5 bases, with 17 bases sitting between them. The CDR3 sequence: CASTLPRGGTEAFF. CDR3 nucleotides: TGTGCCAGCACCTTACCTAGGGGAGGGACTGAAGCTTTCTTT.

This clone was detected only once. The chain has TRBV6-5 and TRBJ2-1, with a weak D call TRBD2 (6 bases). Germline-derived CDR1 and CDR2 are MNHEY and SVGAGI. The CDR3 sequence is 15 residues long. Trimming stripped 7 bases from V and 3 bases from J, with 16 bases between. The CDR3 sequence: CASTRAGGGYNEQFF. CDR3 bases: TGTGCCAGCACCAGAGCTGGGGGAGGCTACAATGAGCAGTTCTTC.

J is TRBJ2-7 and V is TRBV19; the match to TRBD1 covers 10 bases. The germline V gene has CDR1 LNHDA and CDR2 SQIVND (reference sequence). The CDR3 has 17 residues. With 6 bases clipped from V and 1 base from J, the junction kept 12 bases outside the gene matches. As DNA, the CDR3 is TGTGCCAGTAGCCATCCAGCCGGACAGGGGGGATCCTACGAGCAGTACTTC. This encodes CASSHPAGQGGSYEQYF.

The sample holds one count of this clone. The chain couples TRBV6-6 to TRBJ1-1, with D perhaps matching TRBD1 (5 bases). CDR1 is MNHNY, CDR2 SVGAGI, per germline (reference sequence). The CDR3 is made up of 13 amino acids. Trimming took off 7 bases at V and 7 bases at J, with 16 bases between the two ends. This CDR3 is CASTSTAIGEAFF. CDR3 bases: TGTGCCAGCACCTCGACAGCCATTGGTGAAGCTTTCTTT.

This rearrangement joins TRBV6-1 to TRBJ1-1; D is unclear. The CDR3 consists of 14 residues. V was cut by 2 bases and J by 0 bases, with 7 bases left in between. CDR1 and CDR2 (germline): MNHNS, SASEGT. CDR3 in amino acids: CASSELVMNTEAFF. CDR3 nucleotide sequence: TGTGCCAGCAGTGAATTGGTGATGAACACTGAAGCTTTCTTT.

The chain is built from TRBV18 and TRBJ1-4; tentative D call: TRBD1 (5 bases). Germline CDR1 KGHSH, CDR2 LQKENI. The CDR3 length is 13 residues. V dropped 6 bases and J dropped 8 bases, with 13 bases sitting between them. In DNA, the CDR3 is TGTGCCAGCTCCCTGGGGGATGGCGAAAAACTGTTTTTT. Translated, it gives CASSLGDGEKLFF.

This rearrangement joins TRBV10-3 to TRBJ2-5; D is undetermined. CDR1 is ENHRY and CDR2 is SYGVKD in the germline V gene. CDR3 length equals 13 residues. Trimming took off 5 bases at V and 3 bases at J, with 10 bases between the two ends. CDR3 DNA sequence: TGTGCCATCAGTCCCGGCGGTAAAGAGACCCAGTACTTC. Amino acids: CAISPGGKETQYF.